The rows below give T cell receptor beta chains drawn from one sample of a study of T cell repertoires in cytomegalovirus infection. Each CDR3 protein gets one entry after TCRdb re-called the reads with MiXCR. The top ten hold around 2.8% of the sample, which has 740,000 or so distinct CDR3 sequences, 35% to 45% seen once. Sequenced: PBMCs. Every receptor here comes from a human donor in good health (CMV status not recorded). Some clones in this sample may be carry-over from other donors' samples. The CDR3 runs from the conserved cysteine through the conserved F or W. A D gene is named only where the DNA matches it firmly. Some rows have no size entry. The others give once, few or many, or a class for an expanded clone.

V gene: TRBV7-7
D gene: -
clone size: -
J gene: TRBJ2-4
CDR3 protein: CASTVRQDTSIAKNIQYF
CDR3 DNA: TGTGCTAGCACCGTCCGCCAGGACACCTCGATAGCCAAAAACATTCAGTACTTC

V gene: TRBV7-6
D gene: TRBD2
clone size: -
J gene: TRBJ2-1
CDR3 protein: CASSPWTSGYNEEFF
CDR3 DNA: TGTGCCAGCAGCCCTTGGACTAGCGGATACAATGAGGAGTTCTTC

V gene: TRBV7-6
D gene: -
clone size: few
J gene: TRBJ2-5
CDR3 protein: CASSLHGRGGTQYF
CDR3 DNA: TGTGCCAGCAGCTTACACGGACGAGGTGGGACCCAGTACTTC

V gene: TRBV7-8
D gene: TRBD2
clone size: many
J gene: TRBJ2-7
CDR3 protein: CASSPLPSGNSYEQYF
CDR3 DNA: TGTGCCAGCAGCCCCCTCCCTAGCGGGAATTCCTACGAGCAGTACTTC

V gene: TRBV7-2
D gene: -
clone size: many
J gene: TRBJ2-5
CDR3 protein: CASSTGHRLQETQYF
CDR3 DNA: TGTGCCAGCAGCACAGGTCATCGGTTACAAGAGACCCAGTACTTC

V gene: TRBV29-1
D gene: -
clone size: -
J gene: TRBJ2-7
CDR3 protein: CSTGHRREEQYF
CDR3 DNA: TGCAGCACGGGACACCGGAGAGAGGAGCAGTACTTC

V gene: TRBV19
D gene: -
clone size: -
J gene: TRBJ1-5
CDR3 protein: CASREHSGDQPQHF
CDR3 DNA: TGTGCCAGTAGAGAACATTCCGGGGATCAGCCCCAGCATTTT

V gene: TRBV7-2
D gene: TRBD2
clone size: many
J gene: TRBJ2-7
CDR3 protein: CASSLIGTSAPYEQYF
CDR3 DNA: TGTGCCAGCAGCTTAATTGGGACTAGTGCCCCCTACGAGCAGTACTTC

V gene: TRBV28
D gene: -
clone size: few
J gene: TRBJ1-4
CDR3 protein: CASSVTARWSEKLFF
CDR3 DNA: TGTGCCAGCAGTGTGACAGCCCGATGGAGTGAAAAACTGTTTTTT

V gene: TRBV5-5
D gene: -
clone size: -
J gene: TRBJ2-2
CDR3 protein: CASSQDRNTGELFF
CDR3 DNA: TGTGCCAGCAGCCAGGACAGAAACACCGGGGAGCTGTTTTTT

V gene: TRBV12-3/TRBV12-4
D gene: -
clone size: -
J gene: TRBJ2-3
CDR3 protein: CASSLWDDTQYF
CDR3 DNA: TGTGCCAGCAGTTTATGGGATGATACGCAGTATTTT

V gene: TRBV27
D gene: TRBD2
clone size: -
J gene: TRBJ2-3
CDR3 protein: CASTLRGGRTDTQYF
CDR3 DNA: TGTGCCAGCACACTCCGCGGGGGACGCACAGATACGCAGTATTTT

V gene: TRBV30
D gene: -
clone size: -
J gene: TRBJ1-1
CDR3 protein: CAWRPGNTEAFF
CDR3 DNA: TGTGCCTGGAGGCCCGGGAACACTGAAGCTTTCTTT

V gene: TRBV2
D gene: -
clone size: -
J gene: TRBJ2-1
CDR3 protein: CASSELTRYNEQFF
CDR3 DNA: TGTGCCAGCAGTGAATTGACTAGGTACAATGAGCAGTTCTTC

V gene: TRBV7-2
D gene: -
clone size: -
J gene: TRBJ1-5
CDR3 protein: CASSSNRVGVNSNQPQHF
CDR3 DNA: TGTGCCAGCAGCTCGAACCGGGTGGGGGTCAATAGCAATCAGCCCCAGCATTTT

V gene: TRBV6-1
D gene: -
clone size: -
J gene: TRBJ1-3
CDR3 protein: CASITGRNGNTIYF
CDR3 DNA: TGTGCCAGCATAACAGGGAGGAATGGAAACACCATATATTTT

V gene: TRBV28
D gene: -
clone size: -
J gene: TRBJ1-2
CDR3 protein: CASTGGGGLYGYTF
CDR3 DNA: TGTGCCAGCACCGGGGGGGGCGGCCTCTATGGCTACACCTTC

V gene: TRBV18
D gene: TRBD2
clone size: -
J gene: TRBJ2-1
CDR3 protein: CASSPPGLAGGHEQFF
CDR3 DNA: TGTGCCAGCTCACCTCCGGGACTAGCGGGAGGGCATGAGCAGTTCTTC

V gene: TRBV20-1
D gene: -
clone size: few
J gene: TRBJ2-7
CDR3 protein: CSVPDSGSYEQYF
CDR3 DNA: TGCAGTGTTCCGGACAGCGGCTCCTACGAGCAGTACTTC

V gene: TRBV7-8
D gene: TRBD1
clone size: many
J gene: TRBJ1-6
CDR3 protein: CASRSPGQGHSPLHF
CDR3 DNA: TGTGCCAGCAGAAGCCCGGGACAGGGGCATTCACCCCTCCACTTT

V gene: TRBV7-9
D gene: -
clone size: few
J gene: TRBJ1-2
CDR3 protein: CASSPTTDYYGYTF
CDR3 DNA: TGTGCCAGCAGCCCGACGACGGATTACTATGGCTACACCTTC

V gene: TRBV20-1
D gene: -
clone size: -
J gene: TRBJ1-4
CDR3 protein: CSARDGVAALSNEKLFF
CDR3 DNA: TGCAGTGCTAGAGATGGGGTGGCAGCGCTATCGAATGAAAAACTGTTTTTT

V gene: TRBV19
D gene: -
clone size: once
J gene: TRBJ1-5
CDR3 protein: CASSIVQEGNQPQHF
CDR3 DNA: TGTGCCAGTAGTATAGTACAGGAAGGCAATCAGCCCCAGCATTTT

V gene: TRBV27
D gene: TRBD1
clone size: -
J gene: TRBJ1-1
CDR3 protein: CASSKQGNVNTEAFF
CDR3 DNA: TGTGCCAGCAGCAAACAGGGGAACGTGAACACTGAAGCTTTCTTT

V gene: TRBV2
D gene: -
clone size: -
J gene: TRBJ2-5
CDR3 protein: CASSVRKTQYF
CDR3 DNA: TGTGCCAGCAGTGTGAGAAAGACCCAGTACTTC

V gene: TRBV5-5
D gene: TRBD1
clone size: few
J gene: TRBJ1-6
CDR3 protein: CASSSDRGSPLHF
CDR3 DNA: TGTGCCAGCAGCTCTGACAGGGGCTCACCCCTCCACTTT

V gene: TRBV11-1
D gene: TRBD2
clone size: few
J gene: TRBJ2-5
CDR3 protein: CASSRRSGGAAETQYF
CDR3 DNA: TGTGCCAGCAGCCGCCGCAGCGGGGGCGCCGCGGAGACCCAGTACTTC

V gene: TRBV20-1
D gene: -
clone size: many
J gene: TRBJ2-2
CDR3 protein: CSAPNRARTGELFF
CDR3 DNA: TGCAGTGCTCCCAACAGGGCGCGCACCGGGGAGCTGTTTTTT

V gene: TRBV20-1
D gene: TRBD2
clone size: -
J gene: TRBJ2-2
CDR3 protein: CSARRGAGELFF
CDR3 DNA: TGCAGTGCTAGGCGGGGGGCAGGGGAGCTGTTTTTT

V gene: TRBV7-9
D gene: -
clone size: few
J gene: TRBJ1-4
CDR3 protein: CASSLGTYKDEKLFF
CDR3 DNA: TGTGCCAGCAGCTTAGGAACCTACAAGGATGAAAAACTGTTTTTT

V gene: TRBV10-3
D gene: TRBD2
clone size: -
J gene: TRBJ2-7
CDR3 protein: CAITGDLTSSGEQYF
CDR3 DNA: TGTGCCATCACCGGGGATCTGACTAGCTCTGGCGAGCAGTACTTC

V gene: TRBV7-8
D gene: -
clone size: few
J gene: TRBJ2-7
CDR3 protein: CASSLGRSWDPISYEQYF
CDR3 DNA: TGTGCCAGCAGCTTAGGTCGAAGTTGGGACCCTATCTCCTACGAGCAGTACTTC

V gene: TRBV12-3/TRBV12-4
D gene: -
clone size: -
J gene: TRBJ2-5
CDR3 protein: CASSLALLDQETQYF
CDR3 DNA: TGTGCCAGCAGTTTAGCGCTCCTCGACCAAGAGACCCAGTACTTC

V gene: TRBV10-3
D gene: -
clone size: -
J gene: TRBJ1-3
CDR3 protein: CAISVNAGRENTIYF
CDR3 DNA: TGTGCCATCAGTGTAAATGCAGGTCGGGAAAACACCATATATTTT

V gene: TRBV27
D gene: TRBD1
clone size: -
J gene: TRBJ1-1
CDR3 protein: CASRGTGRGTEAFF
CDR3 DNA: TGTGCCAGCAGGGGGACAGGGCGGGGCACTGAAGCTTTCTTT

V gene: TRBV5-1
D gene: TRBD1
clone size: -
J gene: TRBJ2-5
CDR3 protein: CASSLATGTAYKETQYF
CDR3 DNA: TGCGCCAGCAGCTTGGCGACCGGGACAGCTTACAAGGAGACCCAGTACTTC

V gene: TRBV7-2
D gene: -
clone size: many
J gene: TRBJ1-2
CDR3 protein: CASSLGRQNYGYTF
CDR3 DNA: TGTGCCAGCAGCTTAGGCCGTCAAAACTATGGCTACACCTTC

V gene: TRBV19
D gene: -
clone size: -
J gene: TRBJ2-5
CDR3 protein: CASSIGDSPWRDQYF
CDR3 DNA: TGTGCCAGTAGTATTGGGGACAGCCCTTGGAGGGACCAGTACTTC

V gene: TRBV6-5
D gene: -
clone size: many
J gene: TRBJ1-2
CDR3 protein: CASSYSTPERGYTF
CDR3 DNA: TGTGCCAGCAGTTACTCGACGCCCGAGAGGGGCTACACCTTC